This T cell receptor beta chain came from a study of vaccination effects on CD4 cells after COVID-19. Overall study context: Participants were vaccinated with two doses of either the BNT162b2 or mRNA-1273 vaccine.

The study's findings and limits: Early post-infection timepoints were absent, and convalescent patients were few. There was only 1 of 255 vaccine-induced clones in healthy vaccinees that cross-reacted with common cold coronaviruses.

With regard to this clone: Its antigen remains unknown.

This table comes from immunoSEQ multiplex PCR, and its TCRdb copy is limited to in-frame clones, with some not included. The data show about 72,000 clones, 77% seen once. Germline assignment: CDR1 SEHNR and CDR2 FQNEAQ (reference sequence). The CDR3 is 12 residues long. V shed 0 bases and J shed 6 bases, with 4 bases lying between them. When nine to ten days of culture had elapsed, CD4+ T cells were isolated. Nobody among the vaccine recipients had prior SARS-CoV-2 infection (nucleocapsid antibodies were negative). Sequenced here: CD4+ T cells from PBMCs cultured without peptide, sampled before COVID-19 vaccination. This TCR was recovered from a human donor who received a COVID-19 vaccine. This sequence joins TRBV7-9 and TRBJ2-3; no definite D call. The CDR3 nucleotides are TGTGCCAGCAGCTTAGCAACCGATACGCAGTATTTT. This gives the protein CASSLATDTQYF.